The next 5 T cell receptor beta chains were all read from a single sample in a study of siplizumab effects on memory and regulatory T cells. No antigen has been identified for these receptors. Kept together in coculture, the mixed lymphocyte reaction cells spent 6 days at 37°C. TCRdb's table, derived via immunoSEQ multiplex PCR, lists solely in-frame clones and lacks some. The table includes roughly 5,300 clones, about 50% detected once. The specimen was CFSE-low (dividing) CD8+ T cells sorted from an allogeneic mixed lymphocyte reaction. The receptor source for this set is a human donor in good health; the cells came from an allogeneic mixed lymphocyte reaction. Some clones in this sample may be carry-over from other donors' samples.

The chain carries TRBV7-9 and TRBJ1-6; no clear D gene. V was shortened by 4 bases and J by 5 bases, with 9 bases between the two germline ends. CDR1 SEHNR and CDR2 FQNEAQ come from the germline V gene (reference sequence). The length of the CDR3 is 14 residues. The CDR3 region is CASSSQGHNSPLHF. The CDR3 DNA reads as TGTGCCAGCAGCTCTCAAGGGCATAATTCACCCCTCCACTTT.

V is TRBV5-6 and J is TRBJ1-5; TRBD1 might be the D (6 bases). Trimming stripped 5 bases from V and 5 bases from J, with 17 bases between. The CDR3 is 15 amino acids. Per the germline V gene, CDR1 is SGHDT and CDR2 is YYEEEE. CDR3 protein: CASSLMGAGDQPQHF. Written as DNA, the CDR3 is TGTGCCAGCAGTTTAATGGGGGCGGGCGATCAGCCCCAGCATTTT.

The rearrangement joins TRBV5-6 to TRBJ2-3, with TRBD2 matching 12 bases. J gave up 8 bases and V 5 bases, and 6 bases lay outside the gene matches. CDR1 and CDR2 from the germline V gene are SGHDT and YYEEEE. The CDR3 has 14 amino acids. The CDR3 DNA reads as TGTGCCAGCAGTCGGACTAGCGGGGACCCTACGCAGTATTTT. Protein sequence: CASSRTSGDPTQYF. The full variable domain, completed using reference TRBV5-6 and TRBJ2-3, is DAGVTQSPTHLIKTRGQQVTLRCSPKSGHDTVSWYQQALGQGPQFIFQYYEEEERQRGNFPDRFSGHQFPNYSSELNVNALLLGDSALYLCASSRTSGDPTQYFGPGTRLTVL.

The chain uses TRBV5-4 and TRBJ2-7; D ambiguous. Looked up from germline, CDR1 is SGHNT and CDR2 is YYREEE (reference sequence). Between the trimmed V and J ends, which lost 0 bases and 2 bases, there was a span of 6 bases. The CDR3 contains 13 residues. CDR3 amino acids: CASSLDLTYEQYF. The DNA for the CDR3 is TGTGCCAGCAGCTTGGACCTAACCTACGAGCAGTACTTC.

The chain is built from TRBV19 and TRBJ1-5; TRBD1 matches 10 bases. Unmatched junction bases numbered 1, after V lost 4 bases and J lost 1 base. The germline CDR1 and CDR2 sequences are LNHDA and SQIVND (reference sequence). The length of the CDR3 is 15 residues. In DNA, the CDR3 is TGTGCCAGTAGTACGGACAGGGGGAGCAATCAGCCCCAGCATTTT. Translated: CASSTDRGSNQPQHF.